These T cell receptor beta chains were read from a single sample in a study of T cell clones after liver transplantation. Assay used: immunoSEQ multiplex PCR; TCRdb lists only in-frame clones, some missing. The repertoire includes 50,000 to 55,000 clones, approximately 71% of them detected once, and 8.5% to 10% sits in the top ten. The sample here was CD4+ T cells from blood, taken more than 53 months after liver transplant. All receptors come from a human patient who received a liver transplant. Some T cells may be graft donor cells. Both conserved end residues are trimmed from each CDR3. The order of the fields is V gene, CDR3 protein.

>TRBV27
ASSKTTASRYSNQPQH
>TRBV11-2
ASSLKGSVDGYT
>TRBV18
ASAPDPSGETQY
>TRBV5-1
ASSEQGPFSNQPQH
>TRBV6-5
ASSYSANTEAF
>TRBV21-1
ASSKWDRVIHNEQF
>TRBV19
ASSIGTGQFGHEQY
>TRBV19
ASRVGTGYGYT
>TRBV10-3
AISDKGNSGNTIY
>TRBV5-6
ASTRWSPVGSGANVLT
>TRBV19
ASSRQGNQPQH
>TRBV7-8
ASSNDRGVTDTQY
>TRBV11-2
ASSRGPLETQY
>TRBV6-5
ASSPTGPGKPQH
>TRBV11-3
ASSFTGDDEQF
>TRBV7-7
ASSLGGQFYEQY
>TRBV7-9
ASSRGDVYT
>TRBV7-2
ASSLASRADRGEAF
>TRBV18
ASSPRQDLSGNTIY
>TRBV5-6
ASTAGGLSYNEQF
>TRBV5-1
ASSLAHGGRGGTEAF
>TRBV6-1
ASSRGQGINGYT
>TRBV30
AWAQGVGNTIY
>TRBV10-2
ASSEGQGDTDTQY
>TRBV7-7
ASSLGQGSEKLF
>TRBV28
ASSPPEGGRDTQY